The 30 T cell receptor beta chains below come from one sample, sequenced in a study of T cells in localized non-small cell lung cancer. Assay used: immunoSEQ multiplex PCR; TCRdb lists only in-frame clones, some missing. This sample has approximately 49,000 clones; about 72% occur once, and the top ten carry roughly a sixth. Specimen: peripheral blood, collected before any cancer treatment. These receptor sequences come from a man aged 40-75 years with stage I squamous cell lung carcinoma.

V is TRBV19 and J is TRBJ1-1; tentatively, D is TRBD1 (5 bases). The CDR3 sequence is 14 residues long. CDR1 is LNHDA and CDR2 is SQIVND in the germline V gene (reference sequence). V was trimmed by 6 bases and J by 5 bases, leaving 16 bases between them. CDR3 region: CASRDIGVMTEAFF. DNA of the CDR3: TGTGCCAGTAGGGACATAGGGGTTATGACTGAAGCTTTCTTT.

This clone was detected only a few times. The chain recombines TRBV27 with TRBJ1-2, with TRBD1 matching over 7 bases. Germline V gene sequence: CDR1 MNHEY, CDR2 SMNVEV (reference sequence). The CDR3 is 15 residues long. Trimming cost V 5 bases and J 3 bases; bases outside gene matches: 9. The CDR3: CASSRTGEGYYGYTF. The CDR3 bases are TGTGCCAGCAGTCGAACAGGGGAAGGTTACTATGGCTACACCTTC.

The chain recombines TRBV29-1 with TRBJ2-1, with 10 bases identical to TRBD2. The V gene end was trimmed by 7 bases and the J gene end by 6 bases; junction bases not matched to a gene: 6. CDR1 and CDR2 from the germline V gene are SQVTM and ANQGSEA. This CDR3 has 13 residues. CDR3 in amino acids: CSATSGVFNEQFF. The DNA for the CDR3 is TGCAGCGCTACTAGCGGGGTCTTCAATGAGCAGTTCTTC.

This rearrangement joins TRBV29-1 to TRBJ1-5, with a possible D match to TRBD1 (5 bases). CDR1 is SQVTM and CDR2 is ANQGSEA in the germline V gene. The CDR3 contains 13 residues. V shed 5 bases and J shed 5 bases, with 13 bases lying between them. CDR3 sequence reads: CSVTGGGDQPQHF. CDR3 DNA sequence: TGCAGCGTTACCGGGGGAGGAGATCAGCCCCAGCATTTT.

The chain employs TRBV7-2 and TRBJ2-5, with 8 bases fitting TRBD2. CDR1 is SGHTA, CDR2 FQGNSA, per germline. The CDR3 consists of 16 residues. Trimming cost V 2 bases and J 3 bases; bases outside gene matches: 8. The CDR3 DNA sequence: TGTGCCAGCAGCTTAAATGGTGGGACTAGGGAAGAGACCCAGTACTTC. This sequence encodes CASSLNGGTREETQYF.

The chain employs TRBV6-1 and TRBJ1-1; the D gene is possibly TRBD1 (5 bases). V lost 5 bases and J 7 bases, leaving 20 bases between the germline ends. Germline V gene data show CDR1 as MNHNS and CDR2 as SASEGT. This CDR3 is built from 15 residues. DNA for the CDR3: TGTGCCAGCAGTTTTCAGAACAGGCCCGGGGGTGAAGCTTTCTTT. Translated: CASSFQNRPGGEAFF.

The V and J genes are TRBV12-5 and TRBJ1-1; TRBD1 matches at 8 bases. V trimming: 6 bases; J trimming: 3 bases; junction bases outside the gene matches: 6. In germline, CDR1 is LGHNT, CDR2 FRNRAP. The CDR3 length is 14 residues. CDR3 loop: CASGPGTGYTEAFF. CDR3 coding DNA: TGTGCTAGTGGGCCCGGGACAGGCTACACTGAAGCTTTCTTT.

The chain is built from TRBV6-5 and TRBJ2-1; D may be TRBD1 (6 bases). The CDR3 sequence is 14 residues long. Looked up from germline, CDR1 is MNHEY and CDR2 is SVGAGI. The germline V and J ends were trimmed by 5 bases and 12 bases, with 20 bases remaining between them. The CDR3 DNA follows: TGTGCCAGCAGTCCTCAAGAGAGACAGGCCGGGCAGTTCTTC. Its translation: CASSPQERQAGQFF.

This clone was seen just once. This chain's CDR3 is CASSLEGRTEAFF. Written as DNA, the CDR3 is TGTGCCAGCAGTTTAGAGGGCAGGACTGAAGCTTTCTTT. The rearrangement joins TRBV27 to TRBJ1-1, with unresolved D. Germline lookup yields CDR1 MNHEY and CDR2 SMNVEV (reference sequence). CDR3 length: 13 residues. The V end was cut by 2 bases, the J end by 5 bases, with 9 bases between.

This chain links TRBV2 with TRBJ1-1, with no clear D. The CDR3 runs to 13 residues. Trimming left V 6 bases short and J 0 bases short, with 8 bases between. The germline gives CDR1 SNHLY, CDR2 FYNNEI. CDR3 nucleotide sequence: TGTGCCAGCAGCGCCGGGGTGAACACTGAAGCTTTCTTT. Protein product: CASSAGVNTEAFF. The entire variable domain, with the rest obtained from reference TRBV2 and TRBJ1-1, is as follows: EPEVTQTPSHQVTQMGQEVILRCVPISNHLYFYWYRQILGQKVEFLVSFYNNEISEKSEIFDDQFSVERPDGSNFTLKIRSTKLEDSAMYFCASSAGVNTEAFFGQGTRLTVV.

V and J are TRBV5-5 and TRBJ1-5, with 7 bases that match TRBD1. CDR1 is SGHKS and CDR2 is YYEKEE in the germline V gene (reference sequence). The J segment lost 4 bases and the V segment lost 4 bases, leaving 5 bases of the junction unmatched. The CDR3 runs to 14 residues. The CDR3 nucleotides are TGTGCCAGCAGCATCGACAGGGTAAATCAGCCCCAGCATTTT. Protein: CASSIDRVNQPQHF.

V gene TRBV6-1 combines with J gene TRBJ2-4; 7 bases line up with TRBD2. The V segment lost 4 bases and the J segment 16 bases; nucleotides outside the gene matches: 19. The germline gives CDR1 MNHNS, CDR2 SASEGT. This CDR3 comprises 15 residues. The CDR3 spells CASSVSFFIAGMPYF. The CDR3 DNA reads TGTGCCAGCAGTGTTAGCTTCTTCATAGCGGGCATGCCCTACTTC.

This clone was seen only once. In DNA form, the CDR3 reads TGTGCCAGCTGTGCTGATTCTAATTCACCCCTCCACTTT. Translated, it gives CASCADSNSPLHF. J is TRBJ1-6 and V is TRBV6-1, with unresolved D. CDR3 length equals 13 residues. CDR1 is MNHNS, CDR2 SASEGT, per germline. The germline V and J ends were trimmed by 8 bases and 6 bases, with 11 bases remaining between them.

The chain combines TRBV5-6 with TRBJ2-5; unclear D gene. CDR1 SGHDT and CDR2 YYEEEE come from the germline V gene. V shed 4 bases and J shed 5 bases, with 9 bases lying between them. The CDR3 spans 12 residues. CDR3 coding DNA: TGTGCCAGCAGCCCGTCCCGGGAGACCCAGTACTTC. Residues: CASSPSRETQYF.

The genes are TRBV7-6 and TRBJ2-3, with 10 bases that match TRBD2. The CDR3 contains 16 residues. CDR1 is SGHVS, CDR2 FNYEAQ, per germline. The V and J ends lost 0 bases and 4 bases, in that order; junction bases with no gene match: 4. DNA of the CDR3: TGTGCCAGCAGCTTAGCCCCAGCGGGGGGGGCAGATACGCAGTATTTT. This codes for CASSLAPAGGADTQYF.

This chain joins TRBV4-1 and TRBJ2-7; D ambiguous. The V gene's germline CDR1 is MGHRA and CDR2 YSYEKL. Trimming shortened V by 5 bases and J by 1 base, and 9 bases separated the two germline ends. The CDR3 length is 13 residues. The CDR3 region has the DNA TGCGCCAGCAGCAACGTCGGGTCCTACGAGCAGTACTTC. Amino acids: CASSNVGSYEQYF.

This sequence joins TRBV2 and TRBJ1-1; a possible D gene is TRBD1 (6 bases). Germline V gene lookup returns CDR1 SNHLY and CDR2 FYNNEI. The CDR3 has 13 residues. With 8 bases removed from V and 4 bases from J, the gap between germline ends came to 14 bases. CDR3 in amino acids: CASQTGLFTEAFF. DNA for the CDR3: TGTGCCAGCCAAACAGGGCTATTCACTGAAGCTTTCTTT.

The chain joins TRBV7-6 to TRBJ2-7; 8 positions match TRBD1. With V trimmed by 6 bases and J by 3 bases, 7 bases remained unmatched. Per germline, CDR1 SGHVS and CDR2 FNYEAQ. The CDR3 consists of 14 residues. The CDR3 DNA sequence: TGTGCCAGCAGTTGGGACAGGCAGGGCTACGAGCAGTACTTC. Its translation: CASSWDRQGYEQYF. Supplemented by reference TRBV7-6 and TRBJ2-7, the full variable domain reads GAGVSQSPRYKVTKRGQDVALRCDPISGHVSLYWYRQALGQGPEFLTYFNYEAQQDKSGLPNDRFSAERPEGSISTLTIQRTEQRDSAMYRCASSWDRQGYEQYFGPGTRLTVT.

This sequence joins TRBV19 and TRBJ1-6; weak D call: TRBD1 (5 bases). CDR1 LNHDA and CDR2 SQIVND come from the germline V gene (reference sequence). The CDR3 contains 15 residues. V was cut by 5 bases and J by 10 bases, with 18 bases left in between. The CDR3 bases are TGTGCCAGTAGTCGTAGAGACAGCCTCGGGTCACCCCTCCACTTT. Its protein product is CASSRRDSLGSPLHF. The full variable domain, in which reference TRBV19 and TRBJ1-6 provide the parts outside the CDR3, is DGGITQSPKYLFRKEGQNVTLSCEQNLNHDAMYWYRQDPGQGLRLIYYSQIVNDFQKGDIAEGYSVSREKKESFPLTVTSAQKNPTAFYLCASSRRDSLGSPLHFGNGTRLTVT.

This clone has at least ten counts. The V call is TRBV19, the J call TRBJ2-1; the match to TRBD1 covers 7 bases. CDR3 length: 15 residues. V gave up 4 bases and J gave up 4 bases; unmatched junction bases: 7. Germline V CDR1 and CDR2: LNHDA, SQIVND (reference sequence). This CDR3 is CASSNGQGVYNEQFF. The CDR3 region has the DNA TGTGCCAGTAGTAATGGCCAGGGGGTATACAATGAGCAGTTCTTC.

The chain has TRBV18 and TRBJ1-2; D might be TRBD1 (5 bases). The CDR3 consists of 16 residues. Trimming pared 3 bases from V and 3 bases from J, leaving 17 bases between. Germline values: CDR1 KGHSH, CDR2 LQKENI. DNA for the CDR3: TGTGCCAGCTCACCCCCGGGACGGGCAGGGTACTATGGCTACACCTTC. As protein: CASSPPGRAGYYGYTF.

This chain joins TRBV27 and TRBJ2-6; D remains ambiguous. The ends were cut back, 5 bases at V and 1 base at J, with 12 bases in the middle. This CDR3 comprises 16 residues. CDR1 and CDR2 (germline): MNHEY, SMNVEV (reference sequence). The CDR3: CASSPDGWSGANVLTF. CDR3 nucleotides: TGTGCCAGCAGTCCTGACGGGTGGTCTGGGGCCAACGTCCTGACTTTC.

This clone has a single count. V gene TRBV9 combines with J gene TRBJ1-1; D is uncertain. Germline V CDR1 and CDR2: SGDLS, YYNGEE. Trimming took off 0 bases at V and 4 bases at J, with 13 bases between the two ends. This CDR3 is 15 amino acids long. The CDR3 sequence: CASSVAGRDVTEAFF. The CDR3 DNA is TGTGCCAGCAGCGTAGCTGGGCGGGATGTCACTGAAGCTTTCTTT.

CDR3 amino acids: CASSPRAGSSGNTIYF. Here the CDR3 DNA reads TGTGCCAGCAGCCCCAGGGCAGGGAGCTCTGGAAACACCATATATTTT. The chain employs TRBV5-5 and TRBJ1-3; possibly TRBD1 for D (5 bases). Germline CDR1 is SGHKS and CDR2 is YYEKEE (reference sequence). CDR3 size: 16 residues. V gave up 4 bases and J gave up 0 bases, with 14 bases separating them.

This chain uses TRBV28 with TRBJ1-5; TRBD1 is a possible D gene (5 bases). The CDR3 consists of 12 residues. The V end lost 5 bases, the J end lost 7 bases, and 9 bases lay between the germline ends. From germline, CDR1 is MDHEN and CDR2 SYDVKM. Here the CDR3 DNA reads TGTGCCAGCAGTCAGGGTGGACAGCCCCAGCATTTT. Residues: CASSQGGQPQHF.

The rearrangement links TRBV6-1 to TRBJ1-4, with TRBD1 matching 10 bases. The junction had 7 bases not matched to a gene; V was cut back by 8 bases and J by 7 bases. Germline V gene sequence: CDR1 MNHNS, CDR2 SASEGT. The CDR3 has 14 amino acids. The chain's CDR3 is CASGRDRGSEKLFF. The CDR3, as DNA: TGTGCCAGCGGAAGGGACAGGGGTTCTGAAAAACTGTTTTTT.

This chain uses TRBV10-3 with TRBJ1-1; possible D gene TRBD1, 5 bases. CDR1 and CDR2 (germline): ENHRY, SYGVKD. The V end lost 2 bases, the J end lost 8 bases, and 12 bases lay between the germline ends. This CDR3 contains 13 residues. In nucleotides, the CDR3 is TGTGCCATCAGTGAGCGACAGACAGAAGAAGCTTTCTTT. Translating it yields CAISERQTEEAFF.

The V and J genes are TRBV9 and TRBJ2-2; 7 bases fit TRBD1. The CDR3 has 16 amino acids. With 2 bases clipped from V and 4 bases from J, the junction kept 8 bases outside the gene matches. Germline-derived CDR1 and CDR2 are SGDLS and YYNGEE. In DNA form, the CDR3 reads TGTGCCAGCAGCGTTGGGACAGACCTCTTCACCGGGGAGCTGTTTTTT. Its translation is CASSVGTDLFTGELFF.

This chain uses TRBV28 with TRBJ2-7; D may correspond to TRBD1 or TRBD2 (6 bases each). CDR1 is MDHEN and CDR2 is SYDVKM in the germline V gene. V dropped 6 bases and J dropped 4 bases, with 13 bases sitting between them. The CDR3 spans 13 residues. CDR3 in DNA: TGTGCCAGCAGCAGACCGGGGGCATACGAGCAGTACTTC. As protein: CASSRPGAYEQYF.

This chain uses TRBV7-3 with TRBJ2-3, with TRBD2 as a possible D gene (6 bases). Germline CDR1 is SGHTA and CDR2 is FQGTGA. V shed 3 bases and J shed 2 bases, with 9 bases lying between them. The CDR3 covers 14 residues. CDR3 amino acids: CASSLAGSTDTQYF. CDR3 coding DNA: TGTGCCAGCAGCTTGGCGGGGTCCACAGATACGCAGTATTTT. Supplemented by reference TRBV7-3 and TRBJ2-3, the full variable domain reads GAGVSQTPSNKVTEKGKYVELRCDPISGHTALYWYRQSLGQGPEFLIYFQGTGAADDSGLPNDRFFAVRPEGSVSTLKIQRTERGDSAVYLCASSLAGSTDTQYFGPGTRLTVL.